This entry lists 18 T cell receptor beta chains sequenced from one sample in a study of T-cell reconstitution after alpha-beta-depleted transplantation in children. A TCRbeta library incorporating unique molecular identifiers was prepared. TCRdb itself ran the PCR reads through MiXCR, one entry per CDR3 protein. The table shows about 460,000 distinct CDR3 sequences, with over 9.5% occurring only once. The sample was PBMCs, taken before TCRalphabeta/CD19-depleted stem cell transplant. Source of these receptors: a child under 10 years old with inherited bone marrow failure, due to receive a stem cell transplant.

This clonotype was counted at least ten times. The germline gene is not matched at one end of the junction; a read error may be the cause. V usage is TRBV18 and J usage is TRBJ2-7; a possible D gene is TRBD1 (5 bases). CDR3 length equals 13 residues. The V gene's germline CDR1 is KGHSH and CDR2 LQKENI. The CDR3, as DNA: TGCGCCAGCAGCCCCAGCCAGGGCTACGAGCAGTACTTC. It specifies CASSPSQGYEQYF.

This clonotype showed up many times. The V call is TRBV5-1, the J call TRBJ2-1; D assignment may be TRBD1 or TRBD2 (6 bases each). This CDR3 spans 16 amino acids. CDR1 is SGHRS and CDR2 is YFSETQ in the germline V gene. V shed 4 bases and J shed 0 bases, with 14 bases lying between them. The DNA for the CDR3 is TGCGCCAGCAGCCTGGAGGGACACGGCTCCTACAATGAGCAGTTCTTC. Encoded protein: CASSLEGHGSYNEQFF. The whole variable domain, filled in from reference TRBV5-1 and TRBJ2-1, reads KAGVTQTPRYLIKTRGQQVTLSCSPISGHRSVSWYQQTPGQGLQFLFEYFSETQRNKGNFPGRFSGRQFSNSRSEMNVSTLELGDSALYLCASSLEGHGSYNEQFFGPGTRLTVL.

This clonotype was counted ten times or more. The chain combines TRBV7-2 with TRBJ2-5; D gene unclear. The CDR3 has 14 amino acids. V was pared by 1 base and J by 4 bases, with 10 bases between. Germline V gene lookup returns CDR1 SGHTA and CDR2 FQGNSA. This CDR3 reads CASSLVASSETQYF. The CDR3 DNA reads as TGTGCCAGCAGCTTAGTTGCTTCCTCAGAGACCCAGTACTTC.

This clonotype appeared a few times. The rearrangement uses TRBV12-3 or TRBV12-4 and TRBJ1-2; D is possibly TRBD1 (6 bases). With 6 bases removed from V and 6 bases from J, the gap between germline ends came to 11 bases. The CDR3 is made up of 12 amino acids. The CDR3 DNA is TGTGCCAGCAGGACAGGTTGGGATGGCTACACCTTC. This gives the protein CASRTGWDGYTF.

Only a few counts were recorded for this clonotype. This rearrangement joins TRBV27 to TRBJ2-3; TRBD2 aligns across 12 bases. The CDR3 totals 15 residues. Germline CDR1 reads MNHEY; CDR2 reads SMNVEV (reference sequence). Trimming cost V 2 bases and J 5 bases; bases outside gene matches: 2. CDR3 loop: CASSLLAGGQDTQYF. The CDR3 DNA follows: TGTGCCAGCAGTTTACTAGCGGGAGGGCAAGATACGCAGTATTTT.

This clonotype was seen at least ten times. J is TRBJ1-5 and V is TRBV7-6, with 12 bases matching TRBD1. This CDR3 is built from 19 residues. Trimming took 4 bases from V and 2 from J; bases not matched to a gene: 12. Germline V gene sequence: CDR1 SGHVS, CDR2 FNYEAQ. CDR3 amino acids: CASSSTPGQGAEGNQPQHF. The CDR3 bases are TGTGCCAGCAGCTCCACCCCGGGACAGGGGGCTGAGGGCAATCAGCCCCAGCATTTT.

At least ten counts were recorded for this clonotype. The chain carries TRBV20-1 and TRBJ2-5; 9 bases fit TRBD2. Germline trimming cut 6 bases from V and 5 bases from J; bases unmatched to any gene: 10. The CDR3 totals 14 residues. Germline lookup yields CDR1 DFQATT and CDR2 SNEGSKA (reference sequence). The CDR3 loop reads CSASAGGRWETQYF. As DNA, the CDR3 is TGCAGTGCGTCAGCGGGAGGCCGGTGGGAGACCCAGTACTTC.

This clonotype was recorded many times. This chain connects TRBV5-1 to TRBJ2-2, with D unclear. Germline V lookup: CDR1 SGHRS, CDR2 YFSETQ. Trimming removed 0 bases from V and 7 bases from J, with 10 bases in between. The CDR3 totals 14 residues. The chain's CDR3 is CASSLGHGLGELFF. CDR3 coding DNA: TGCGCCAGCAGCTTGGGACATGGGCTCGGGGAGCTGTTTTTT.

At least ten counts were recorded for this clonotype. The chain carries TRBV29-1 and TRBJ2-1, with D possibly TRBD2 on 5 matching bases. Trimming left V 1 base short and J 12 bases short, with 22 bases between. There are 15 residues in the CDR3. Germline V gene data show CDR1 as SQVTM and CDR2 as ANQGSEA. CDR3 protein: CSVEVSGLLESGQFF. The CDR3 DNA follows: TGCAGCGTTGAAGTGTCAGGACTGCTTGAGTCGGGGCAGTTCTTC.

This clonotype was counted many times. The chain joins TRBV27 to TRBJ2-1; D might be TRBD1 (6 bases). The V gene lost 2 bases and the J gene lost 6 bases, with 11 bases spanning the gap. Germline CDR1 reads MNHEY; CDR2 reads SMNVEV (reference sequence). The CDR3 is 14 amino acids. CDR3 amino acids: CASSLGLGGNEQFF. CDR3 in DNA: TGTGCCAGCAGTTTAGGGCTAGGGGGCAATGAGCAGTTCTTC.

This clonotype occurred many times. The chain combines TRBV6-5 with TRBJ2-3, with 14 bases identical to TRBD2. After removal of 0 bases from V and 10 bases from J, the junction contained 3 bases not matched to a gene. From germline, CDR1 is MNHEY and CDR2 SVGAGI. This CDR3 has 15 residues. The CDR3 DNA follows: TGTGCCAGCAGTTACTCGGGACTAGCGGGAGACCCGCAGTATTTT. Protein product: CASSYSGLAGDPQYF.

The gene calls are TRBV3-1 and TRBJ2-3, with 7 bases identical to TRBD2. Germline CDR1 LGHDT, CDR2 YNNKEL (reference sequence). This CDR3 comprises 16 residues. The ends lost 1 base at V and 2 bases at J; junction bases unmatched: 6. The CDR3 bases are TGTGCCAGCAGCCAAGTCGCTAGCGGTTACACAGATACGCAGTATTTT. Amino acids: CASSQVASGYTDTQYF.

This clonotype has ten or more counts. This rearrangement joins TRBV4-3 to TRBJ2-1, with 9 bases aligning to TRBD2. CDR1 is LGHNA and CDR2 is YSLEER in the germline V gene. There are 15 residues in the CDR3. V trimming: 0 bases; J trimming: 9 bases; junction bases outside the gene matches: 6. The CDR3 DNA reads TGCGCCAGCAGCCAAGAGCGGGAGGGGGCGGGTGAGCAGTTCTTC. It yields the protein CASSQEREGAGEQFF.

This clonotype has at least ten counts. The CDR3 protein is CASSLRAGGGTDTQYF. For the CDR3, the DNA is TGTGCCAGCAGCCTCCGAGCGGGAGGGGGCACAGATACGCAGTATTTT. This chain joins TRBV3-1 and TRBJ2-3; 10 bases align to TRBD2. J was trimmed by 1 base and V by 4 bases; bases with no gene match: 5. This CDR3 is built from 16 residues. Germline CDR1 reads LGHDT; CDR2 reads YNNKEL (reference sequence).

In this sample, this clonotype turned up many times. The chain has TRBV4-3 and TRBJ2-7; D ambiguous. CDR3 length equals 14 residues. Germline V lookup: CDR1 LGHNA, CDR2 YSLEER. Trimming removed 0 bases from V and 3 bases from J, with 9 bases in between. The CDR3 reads CASSQDNNRYEQYF. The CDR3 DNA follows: TGCGCCAGCAGCCAAGATAATAACCGCTACGAGCAGTACTTC.

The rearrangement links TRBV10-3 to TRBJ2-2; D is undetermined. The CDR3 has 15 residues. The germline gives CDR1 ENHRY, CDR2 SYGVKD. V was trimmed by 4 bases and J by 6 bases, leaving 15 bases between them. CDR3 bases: TGTGCCATCAGTGCGCCCTCTAGGTCTCCCGGGGAGCTGTTTTTT. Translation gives CAISAPSRSPGELFF.

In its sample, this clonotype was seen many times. This CDR3 is CASSVRDHLPGEPQHF. CDR3 nucleotides: TGTGCCAGCAGCGTCCGGGACCATTTACCGGGGGAGCCCCAGCATTTT. The rearrangement uses TRBV7-8 and TRBJ1-5, with D tentatively TRBD1 (5 bases). V lost 5 bases and J lost 8, with 22 bases in between. The length of the CDR3 is 16 residues. The germline gives CDR1 SGHVS, CDR2 FQNEAQ.

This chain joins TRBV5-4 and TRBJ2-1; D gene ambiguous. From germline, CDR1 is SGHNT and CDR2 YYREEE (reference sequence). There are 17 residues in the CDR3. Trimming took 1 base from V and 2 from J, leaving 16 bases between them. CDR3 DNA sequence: TGTGCCAGCAGCTTGAACGGCGGCCTCAGGACCTACAATGAGCAGTTCTTC. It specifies CASSLNGGLRTYNEQFF. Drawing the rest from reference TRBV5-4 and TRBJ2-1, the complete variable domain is ETGVTQSPTHLIKTRGQQVTLRCSSQSGHNTVSWYQQALGQGPQFIFQYYREEENGRGNFPPRFSGLQFPNYSSELNVNALELDDSALYLCASSLNGGLRTYNEQFFGPGTRLTVL.